This T cell receptor (beta chain) was identified during a study of post-analysis software for immune sequencing data. General observations from the study: The authors found that F measure strongly co-clustered same-batch samples. In patients, TRBV5-6, TRBV5-1 and TRBV20-1 belonged to several TRBV segments found more frequently than in controls.

Concerning this clonotype itself: Its antigen remains unidentified.

Unique molecular identifiers featured in each of the TCR beta cDNA libraries. Each CDR3 protein is one row after TCRdb ran MiXCR on the PCR reads. The sample consists of roughly 700,000 distinct CDR3 sequences, roughly 27% of them appearing once. Germline V gene sequence: CDR1 DFQATT, CDR2 SNEGSKA (reference sequence). The CDR3 consists of 15 residues. Trimming took 6 bases from V and 7 from J, leaving 19 bases between them. V gene TRBV20-1 combines with J gene TRBJ1-6; possibly TRBD1 for D (5 bases). The TCR originated in a girl under 18 with multiple sclerosis. Sequenced input: blood. CDR3 DNA: TGCAGTGCCCGGGCGGCGGGGCTTGGGAATTCACCCCTCCACTTT. Residues: CSARAAGLGNSPLHF.